Listed below are T cell receptor beta chains from one sample, sequenced in a study of blood T cells in healthy people across ages. TCRdb re-called the 5' RACE reads through MiXCR, storing one row per CDR3 protein. The sample has around 1,500,000 distinct CDR3 sequences; approximately 42% are singletons. The sample comprised blood. Every receptor here comes from a woman aged 18-29 years in good health. CDR3s include the opening cysteine and the closing phenylalanine or tryptophan. Each record gives: D gene, V gene, J gene, clone size, CDR3 protein, CDR3 DNA. A D gene is named only where the DNA matches it firmly. Rows give clone size only sometimes, using once, few, many, or a class for an expanded clone.

D: NA
V: TRBV4-1
J: TRBJ1-5
size: NA
CDR3: CASSQAQWGNQPQHF
DNA: TGCGCCAGCAGCCAAGCTCAGTGGGGCAATCAGCCCCAGCATTTT

D: TRBD1
V: TRBV20-1
J: TRBJ2-5
size: NA
CDR3: CSAGRQGQETQYF
DNA: TGCAGTGCTGGACGACAGGGCCAAGAGACCCAGTACTTC

D: TRBD2
V: TRBV28
J: TRBJ2-7
size: few
CDR3: CASSPPAGEKQYF
DNA: TGTGCCAGCAGTCCTCCGGCGGGGGAGAAGCAGTACTTC

D: TRBD1
V: TRBV30
J: TRBJ1-1
size: once
CDR3: CAWSIPGTGGYTEAFF
DNA: TGTGCCTGGAGTATACCCGGGACAGGGGGCTACACTGAAGCTTTCTTT

D: TRBD2
V: TRBV20-1
J: TRBJ2-3
size: once
CDR3: CSASSGTSGPYTTDTQYF
DNA: TGCAGTGCTTCTTCCGGGACTAGCGGGCCGTATACCACAGATACGCAGTATTTT

D: TRBD1
V: TRBV4-1
J: TRBJ1-2
size: NA
CDR3: CASRVQGGSGYTF
DNA: TGCGCCAGCAGGGTCCAGGGGGGTAGTGGCTACACCTTC

D: NA
V: TRBV5-1
J: TRBJ2-7
size: NA
CDR3: CASSAGLTSYEQYF
DNA: TGCGCCAGCAGCGCTGGACTAACTTCCTACGAGCAGTACTTC

D: TRBD2
V: TRBV5-1
J: TRBJ2-7
size: NA
CDR3: CASSLMTSGSVGEQYF
DNA: TGCGCCAGCAGCTTGATGACTAGCGGGAGTGTTGGCGAGCAGTACTTC

D: NA
V: TRBV11-3
J: TRBJ2-4
size: NA
CDR3: CASSIPQGENIQYF
DNA: TGTGCCAGCAGCATACCCCAGGGAGAAAACATTCAGTACTTC

D: TRBD1
V: TRBV20-1
J: TRBJ1-1
size: NA
CDR3: CSARDRGRGMNTEAFF
DNA: TGCAGTGCTCGGGACAGGGGGCGAGGGATGAACACTGAAGCTTTCTTT

D: TRBD2
V: TRBV6-2/TRBV6-3
J: TRBJ2-7
size: NA
CDR3: CASSPRASGIYEQYF
DNA: TGTGCCAGCAGTCCCCGGGCTAGCGGGATATACGAGCAGTACTTC

D: NA
V: TRBV7-9
J: TRBJ2-5
size: NA
CDR3: CASSRRLQNQENQYF
DNA: TGTGCCAGCAGCCGAAGGCTCCAAAACCAAGAGAACCAGTACTTC

D: TRBD1
V: TRBV18
J: TRBJ2-3
size: few
CDR3: CASSPQAQGSDTQYF
DNA: TGTGCCAGCTCACCGCAGGCACAGGGGTCAGATACGCAGTATTTT

D: TRBD2
V: TRBV20-1
J: TRBJ2-1
size: NA
CDR3: CSATPGLAANEQFF
DNA: TGCAGTGCCACCCCGGGACTAGCGGCGAATGAGCAGTTCTTC

D: NA
V: TRBV27
J: TRBJ2-1
size: few
CDR3: CASRMMGSVLGYNEQFF
DNA: TGTGCCAGCAGGATGATGGGGTCGGTTTTGGGGTACAATGAGCAGTTCTTC

D: NA
V: TRBV20-1
J: TRBJ2-2
size: NA
CDR3: CSAQRDGGELFF
DNA: TGCAGTGCGCAAAGGGACGGCGGGGAGCTGTTTTTT

D: NA
V: TRBV20-1
J: TRBJ2-1
size: NA
CDR3: CSARDPVRSSYNEQFF
DNA: TGCAGTGCTAGAGACCCCGTTAGGTCCTCCTACAATGAGCAGTTCTTC

D: TRBD2
V: TRBV7-7
J: TRBJ2-2
size: NA
CDR3: CASTYAGGTGELFF
DNA: TGTGCCAGCACCTACGCGGGGGGCACCGGGGAGCTGTTTTTT

D: NA
V: TRBV6-1
J: TRBJ2-2
size: NA
CDR3: CACRKIAASTGELFF
DNA: TGTGCCTGTCGGAAGATAGCGGCTAGCACCGGGGAGCTGTTTTTT

D: TRBD2
V: TRBV3-1
J: TRBJ2-1
size: few
CDR3: CASSQVLAGGNEQFF
DNA: TGTGCCAGCAGCCAAGTCCTAGCGGGAGGGAATGAGCAGTTCTTC

D: TRBD1
V: TRBV12-3/TRBV12-4
J: TRBJ1-2
size: NA
CDR3: CASSKLGTALNYGYTF
DNA: TGTGCCAGCAGTAAACTCGGGACAGCTCTTAACTATGGCTACACCTTC

D: TRBD1
V: TRBV3-1
J: TRBJ2-1
size: NA
CDR3: CASSRPGQGTDNEQFF
DNA: TGTGCCAGCAGCCGTCCCGGACAGGGAACTGACAATGAGCAGTTCTTC

D: NA
V: TRBV4-1
J: TRBJ2-7
size: NA
CDR3: CASSRTVLNFYEQYF
DNA: TGCGCCAGCAGCCGGACAGTCCTAAACTTCTACGAGCAGTACTTC

D: NA
V: TRBV7-3
J: TRBJ1-1
size: few
CDR3: CASSLMGPAPALEAFF
DNA: TGTGCCAGCAGCTTAATGGGACCCGCACCGGCCCTCGAAGCTTTCTTT

D: NA
V: TRBV20-1
J: TRBJ2-3
size: few
CDR3: CSMRDTQYF
DNA: TGCAGTATGCGCGATACGCAGTATTTT

D: NA
V: TRBV7-2
J: TRBJ2-5
size: NA
CDR3: CASSNPDLNEQYF
DNA: TGTGCCAGCAGCAACCCGGACCTCAATGAGCAGTACTTC

D: TRBD1
V: TRBV12-5
J: TRBJ2-3
size: NA
CDR3: CASGRGQAVSTDTQYF
DNA: TGTGCTAGTGGACGCGGACAGGCAGTTAGCACAGATACGCAGTATTTT

D: NA
V: TRBV11-2
J: TRBJ1-5
size: few
CDR3: CASSLGPGYRNSNQPQHF
DNA: TGTGCCAGCAGCTTAGGCCCCGGTTACAGGAATAGCAATCAGCCCCAGCATTTT

D: TRBD2
V: TRBV2
J: TRBJ2-1
size: few
CDR3: CASRGMRTSESNSYNEQFF
DNA: TGTGCCAGCAGGGGGATGAGGACTAGCGAATCGAACTCCTACAATGAGCAGTTCTTC

D: NA
V: TRBV14
J: TRBJ1-2
size: few
CDR3: CASSPGGAYYGYTF
DNA: TGTGCCAGCAGCCCCGGGGGGGCCTACTATGGCTACACCTTC

D: NA
V: TRBV11-1
J: TRBJ2-3
size: few
CDR3: CASSSETRADTQYF
DNA: TGTGCCAGCAGCTCAGAGACTCGCGCAGATACGCAGTATTTT

D: TRBD2
V: TRBV6-1
J: TRBJ2-3
size: NA
CDR3: CASRASGSGDTQYF
DNA: TGTGCCAGCAGGGCTAGCGGGAGTGGGGATACGCAGTATTTT

D: TRBD2
V: TRBV3-1
J: TRBJ2-7
size: NA
CDR3: CASSQVAGNYEQYF
DNA: TGTGCCAGCAGCCAGGTAGCGGGGAACTACGAGCAGTACTTC

D: NA
V: TRBV20-1
J: TRBJ1-2
size: NA
CDR3: CSARDSAPLGYGYTF
DNA: TGCAGTGCTAGAGATTCGGCACCTCTGGGCTATGGCTACACCTTC

D: TRBD1
V: TRBV29-1
J: TRBJ2-3
size: once
CDR3: CSVNTGGADTQYF
DNA: TGCAGCGTTAATACAGGGGGAGCAGATACGCAGTATTTT

D: NA
V: TRBV6-1
J: TRBJ1-5
size: NA
CDR3: CASSGTAYNQPQHF
DNA: TGTGCCAGCAGTGGGACAGCTTACAATCAGCCCCAGCATTTT

D: NA
V: TRBV27
J: TRBJ1-2
size: few
CDR3: CASSRQGSHGYTF
DNA: TGTGCCAGCAGTCGCCAGGGTAGTCATGGCTACACCTTC

D: NA
V: TRBV6-1
J: TRBJ2-1
size: NA
CDR3: CASSEHGGDYNEQFF
DNA: TGTGCCAGCAGTGAACACGGAGGGGACTACAATGAGCAGTTCTTC

D: NA
V: TRBV30
J: TRBJ1-2
size: NA
CDR3: CAWVRVGYLSYGYTF
DNA: TGTGCCTGGGTCCGGGTTGGTTACCTGAGCTATGGCTACACCTTC

D: NA
V: TRBV7-9
J: TRBJ2-3
size: few
CDR3: CASSPIDGDTQYF
DNA: TGTGCCAGCAGCCCCATAGACGGGGATACGCAGTATTTT

D: NA
V: TRBV5-1
J: TRBJ2-3
size: once
CDR3: CASSGIGRGTDTQYF
DNA: TGCGCCAGCAGTGGTATAGGACGTGGAACAGATACGCAGTATTTT

D: NA
V: TRBV3-1
J: TRBJ2-3
size: few
CDR3: CASSQDGWNGGPSTDTQYF
DNA: TGTGCCAGCAGCCAAGATGGTTGGAACGGGGGACCTAGCACAGATACGCAGTATTTT

D: NA
V: TRBV7-9
J: TRBJ1-2
size: NA
CDR3: CASSLVTDGGYTF
DNA: TGTGCCAGCAGCTTAGTGACGGATGGGGGCTACACCTTC

D: NA
V: TRBV3-1
J: TRBJ1-2
size: many
CDR3: CASGAPPNYGYTF
DNA: TGTGCCAGCGGGGCACCTCCTAACTATGGCTACACCTTC

D: NA
V: TRBV28
J: TRBJ2-7
size: NA
CDR3: CASSADDRDTSYEQYF
DNA: TGTGCCAGCAGTGCAGACGACCGGGATACCTCCTACGAGCAGTACTTC

D: TRBD2
V: TRBV6-6
J: TRBJ2-1
size: NA
CDR3: CASTLLAGGPNEQFF
DNA: TGTGCCAGCACCCTCCTAGCGGGGGGACCTAACGAGCAGTTCTTC

D: NA
V: TRBV9
J: TRBJ1-1
size: few
CDR3: CASSVALIDTEAFF
DNA: TGTGCCAGCAGCGTAGCCCTGATCGACACTGAAGCTTTCTTT

D: NA
V: TRBV10-3
J: TRBJ2-5
size: NA
CDR3: CASRLGASYNEQYF
DNA: TGTGCCAGTAGACTGGGCGCTTCCTACAATGAGCAGTACTTC

D: TRBD1
V: TRBV7-2
J: TRBJ1-1
size: once
CDR3: CASSQAGGSHTEAFF
DNA: TGTGCCAGCAGCCAAGCAGGGGGCTCGCACACTGAAGCTTTCTTT

D: NA
V: TRBV21-1
J: TRBJ2-1
size: NA
CDR3: CASSNRGTGQFF
DNA: TGTGCCAGCAGCAATAGGGGGACAGGGCAGTTCTTC

D: TRBD2
V: TRBV11-2
J: TRBJ2-1
size: NA
CDR3: CASSLEGLAVSYDEQFF
DNA: TGTGCCAGCAGCTTAGAGGGACTAGCGGTTTCCTACGATGAGCAGTTCTTC

D: NA
V: TRBV7-2
J: TRBJ1-5
size: NA
CDR3: CASSRLGTNQPQHF
DNA: TGTGCCAGCAGCCGGCTGGGGACCAATCAGCCCCAGCATTTT

D: NA
V: TRBV6-2/TRBV6-3
J: TRBJ1-6
size: NA
CDR3: CASSKNDNSPLHF
DNA: TGTGCCAGCAGCAAAAATGATAATTCACCCCTCCACTTT

D: TRBD1
V: TRBV23-1
J: TRBJ1-1
size: once
CDR3: CASIQGQGTMENTEAFF
DNA: TGCGCCAGCATCCAGGGACAGGGGACCATGGAGAACACTGAAGCTTTCTTT

D: TRBD2
V: TRBV20-1
J: TRBJ2-5
size: NA
CDR3: CSAKRASGAQETQYF
DNA: TGCAGTGCTAAGAGGGCTAGCGGGGCCCAAGAGACCCAGTACTTC